This TCR beta chain was captured in a study of T cell responses to AZD1222 COVID-19 vaccine. Study results and limitations: It was only a handful of AZD1222 recipients who were seropositive at baseline. Researchers report vaccine-associated CD4 TCRs spanning spike, with dominance at 160-218 and 743-854. An increase in Spike-specific TCR breadth and depth was observed after two AZD1222 doses.

Profiled with immunoSEQ multiplex PCR; TCRdb holds only in-frame clones, not every one. The data hold 150,000 or so clones, with approximately 91% observed a single time. Researchers grouped second doses given at about 4 or about 12 weeks into one pool. Deletions cut 6 bases from V and 1 base from J, with 9 bases between. The CDR3 contains 13 residues. With regard to this clone: Its antigen is undetermined.

The rearrangement joins TRBV12-3 or TRBV12-4 to TRBJ1-1, with D possibly matching TRBD1 (5 bases). The sequence was collected from an adult who received the AZD1222 COVID-19 vaccine. Sequenced here: peripheral blood, sampled 28 days after the second AZD1222 dose. CDR3 loop: CASRVGRNTEAFF. In DNA form, the CDR3 reads TGTGCCAGCAGAGTGGGACGGAACACTGAAGCTTTCTTT.